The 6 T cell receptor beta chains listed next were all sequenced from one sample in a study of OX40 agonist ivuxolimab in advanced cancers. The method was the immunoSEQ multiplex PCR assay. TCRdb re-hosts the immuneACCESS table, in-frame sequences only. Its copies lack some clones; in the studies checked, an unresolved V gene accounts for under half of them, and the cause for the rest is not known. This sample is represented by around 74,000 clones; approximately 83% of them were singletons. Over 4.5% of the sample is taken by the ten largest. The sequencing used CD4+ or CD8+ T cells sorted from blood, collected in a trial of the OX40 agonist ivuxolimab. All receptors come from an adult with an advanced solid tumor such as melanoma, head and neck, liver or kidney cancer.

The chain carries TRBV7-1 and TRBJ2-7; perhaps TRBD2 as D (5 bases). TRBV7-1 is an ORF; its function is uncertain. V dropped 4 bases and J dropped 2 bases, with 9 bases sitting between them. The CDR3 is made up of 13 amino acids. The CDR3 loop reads CASSLERTYEQYF. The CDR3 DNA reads TGTGCCAGCAGCTTAGAGCGGACCTACGAGCAGTACTTC.

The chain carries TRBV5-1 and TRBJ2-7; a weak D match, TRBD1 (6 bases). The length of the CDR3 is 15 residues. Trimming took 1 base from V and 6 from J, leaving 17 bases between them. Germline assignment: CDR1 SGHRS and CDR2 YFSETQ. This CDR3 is CASSLRQGKVGEQYF. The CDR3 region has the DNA TGCGCCAGCAGCTTGAGGCAGGGGAAAGTAGGCGAGCAGTACTTC.

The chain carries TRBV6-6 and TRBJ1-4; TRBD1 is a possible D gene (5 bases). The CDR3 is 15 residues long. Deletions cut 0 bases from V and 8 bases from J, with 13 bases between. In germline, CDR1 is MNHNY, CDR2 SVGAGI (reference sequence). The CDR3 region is CASSYSAGYDEKLFF. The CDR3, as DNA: TGTGCCAGCAGTTACTCGGCAGGGTACGACGAAAAACTGTTTTTT.

CDR3 bases: TGTGCCGATCACCGTACTAGCGGGAGAGGGCAGTACTTC. Residues: CADHRTSGRGQYF. This chain connects TRBV19 to TRBJ2-7; 11 bases match TRBD2. Germline V gene lookup returns CDR1 LNHDA and CDR2 SQIVND (reference sequence). V was pared by 11 bases and J by 9 bases, with 12 bases of the junction left unmatched. The CDR3 has 13 amino acids.

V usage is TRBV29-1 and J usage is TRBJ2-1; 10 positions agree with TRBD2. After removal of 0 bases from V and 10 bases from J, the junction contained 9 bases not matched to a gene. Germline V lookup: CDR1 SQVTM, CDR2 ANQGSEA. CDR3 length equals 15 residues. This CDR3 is CSVEDRTSGIGEQFF. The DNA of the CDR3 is TGCAGCGTTGAAGATCGAACTAGCGGGATCGGAGAGCAGTTCTTC.

CDR3 amino acids: CASSLGANTEAFF. In DNA form, the CDR3 reads TGTGCCAGCAGTTTAGGGGCTAACACTGAAGCTTTCTTT. The rearrangement links TRBV27 to TRBJ1-1; tentative D call: TRBD1 (5 bases). Germline V gives CDR1 MNHEY, CDR2 SMNVEV (reference sequence). Trimming took 2 bases from V and 2 from J, leaving 6 bases between them. CDR3 size: 13 residues.